Listed below are T cell receptor beta chains from one sample, sequenced in a study of radiotherapy plus CTLA-4 blockade in lung cancer. Generated by immunoSEQ multiplex PCR, the TCRdb table keeps only in-frame clones and is missing some. The sample includes some 78,000 clones, around nine tenths of them seen just once. The sample here was peripheral blood, taken from a patient treated with radiotherapy plus ipilimumab. All receptors derive from a human donor with non-small cell lung cancer who had stable disease on radiotherapy plus ipilimumab. CDR3s include the opening cysteine and the closing phenylalanine or tryptophan. The D gene is left open where the match is weak. Rows give clone size only sometimes, using once, few, many, or a class for an expanded clone.

>TRBJ2-7|15|TRBV7-2|NA|TRBD2
TGTGCCAGCAGCCTCCGGACTAGCGGATCCTACGAGCAGTACTTC
CASSLRTSGSYEQYF
>TRBJ2-7|14|TRBV27|NA|TRBD1
TGTGCCAGCAGTGCGACAGGGTCCTCCTACGAGCAGTACTTC
CASSATGSSYEQYF
>TRBJ2-3|17|TRBV28|once|TRBD1
TGTGCCAGCAGGCCCCACGCCGGGACAGCGTCCACAGATACGCAGTATTTT
CASRPHAGTASTDTQYF
>TRBJ1-1|15|TRBV18|NA|NA
TGTGCCAGCTCACCAGTCACGCGGGGGAACACTGAAGCTTTCTTT
CASSPVTRGNTEAFF
>TRBJ2-7|15|TRBV11-2|NA|TRBD1
TGTGCCAGCAGCGCCGGGACAGGTGGGACCTACGAGCAGTACTTC
CASSAGTGGTYEQYF
>TRBJ2-3|15|TRBV19|NA|TRBD1
TGTGCCAGTAGTATCAGGGACAGGGTTAGGGATACGCAGTATTTT
CASSIRDRVRDTQYF
>TRBJ2-5|15|TRBV7-3|NA|TRBD2
TGTGCCAGCAGCTCCGGGACTAGCGGGAAAGAGACCCAGTACTTC
CASSSGTSGKETQYF
>TRBJ2-3|14|TRBV9|NA|NA
TGTGCCAGCAGCCCCCGGGACATCAGAGATACGCAGTATTTT
CASSPRDIRDTQYF
>TRBJ1-1|16|TRBV19|NA|TRBD1
TGTGCCAGTATTGACCCCGGGACAGGGGGCGCGAACAAAGCTTTCTTT
CASIDPGTGGANKAFF
>TRBJ1-5|14|TRBV2|NA|TRBD1
TGTGCCAGCAGGACAGGGGGCGGAAATCAGCCCCAGCATTTT
CASRTGGGNQPQHF
>TRBJ2-4|15|TRBV2|NA|NA
TGTGCCAGCAGTGAAGAGGCAACAGCTAAAAACATTCAGTACTTC
CASSEEATAKNIQYF
>TRBJ2-7|16|TRBV5-1|NA|TRBD2
TGCGCCAGCAGCTTGACACTAGCGGGAGGTTCCTACGAGCAGTACTTC
CASSLTLAGGSYEQYF
>TRBJ1-1|12|TRBV10-3|NA|NA
TGTGCCATCAGTGAGTCGAGGGGGAAAGCTTTCTTT
CAISESRGKAFF
>TRBJ2-1|14|TRBV29-1|NA|TRBD1
TGCAGCGTTGGGGGGACAGGCCTCTACAATGAGCAGTTCTTC
CSVGGTGLYNEQFF
>TRBJ1-5|15|TRBV7-9|few|NA
TGTGCCAGCAGCTTCGAGGGGGGGGCAGGGCAGCCCCAGCATTTT
CASSFEGGAGQPQHF
>TRBJ1-2|14|TRBV5-8|NA|NA
TGTGCCAGCAGCGCCATGGGCCCCAACTATGGCTACACCTTC
CASSAMGPNYGYTF
>TRBJ2-1|15|TRBV9|NA|TRBD2
TGTGCCAGCAGCGGTCCCGGGACTAGTGGCGATGAGCAGTTCTTC
CASSGPGTSGDEQFF
>TRBJ2-1|14|TRBV6-5|NA|NA
TGTGCCAGCAGTCCAGACAGAAAGTACAATGAGCAGTTCTTC
CASSPDRKYNEQFF
>TRBJ2-7|14|TRBV29-1|NA|NA
TGCAGCGTTGAAAAGGCAGGGGTAAGCTACGAGCAGTACTTC
CSVEKAGVSYEQYF
>TRBJ2-3|16|TRBV7-3|NA|NA
TGTGCCAGCAGCTTAAAACAGGGCGTTGGTACAGATACGCAGTATTTT
CASSLKQGVGTDTQYF
>TRBJ2-7|11|TRBV11-2|NA|NA
TGTGCCAGCAGCTTCTCCTACGAGCAGTACTTC
CASSFSYEQYF
>TRBJ1-5|14|TRBV23-1|few|NA
TGCGCCAGCAGTCAATCGTGTAGCAATCAGCCCCAGCATTTT
CASSQSCSNQPQHF
>TRBJ2-2|14|TRBV19|NA|NA
TGTGCCAGTAGTATACGGCAGAACACCGGGGAGCTGTTTTTT
CASSIRQNTGELFF
>TRBJ1-1|15|TRBV15|NA|NA
TGTGCCACCAGCAAGGGTCCCCGTGAGGGCACTGAAGCTTTCTTT
CATSKGPREGTEAFF
>TRBJ2-1|12|TRBV19|NA|NA
TGTGCCAGTAGTATGGGGGTCAATGAGCAGTTCTTC
CASSMGVNEQFF
>TRBJ1-3|15|TRBV7-2|few|TRBD1
TGTGCCAGCAGCTTGGGACAGCCGTCTGGAAACACCATATATTTT
CASSLGQPSGNTIYF
>TRBJ2-5|13|TRBV28|once|NA
TGTGCCAGCAGTTCCCAGGGAAAGAAGACCCAGTACTTC
CASSSQGKKTQYF
>TRBJ2-3|14|TRBV2|NA|NA
TGTGCCGGCAGTGAACTGAAGGATGGAGATACGCAGTATTTT
CAGSELKDGDTQYF
>TRBJ2-7|16|TRBV6-6|NA|TRBD2
TGTGCCAGCAGCCCGGGACTAGCGGGGCTGACCTACGAGCAGTACTTC
CASSPGLAGLTYEQYF
>TRBJ2-3|18|TRBV5-1|NA|TRBD2
TGCGCCAGCAGCTCCGGCGCCTTAGCGGGGGGCTCAACAGATACGCAGTATTTT
CASSSGALAGGSTDTQYF
>TRBJ2-5|14|TRBV2|NA|NA
TGTGCCAGCAGGGAACAGAGGTACCAAGAGACCCAGTACTTC
CASREQRYQETQYF
>TRBJ2-7|14|TRBV11-3|NA|TRBD1
TGTGCCAGCAGCCCGGGACAGGGGGGCTACGAGCAGTACTTC
CASSPGQGGYEQYF
>TRBJ1-1|15|TRBV19|NA|TRBD1
TGTGCCAGTAGTATAGAGGGACAGGTGAACACTGAAGCTTTCTTT
CASSIEGQVNTEAFF
>TRBJ2-7|13|TRBV2|NA|TRBD1
TGTGCCAGCAGTAGGGACAGGGGTTACGAGCAGTACTTC
CASSRDRGYEQYF
>TRBJ2-1|16|TRBV7-9|few|NA
TGTGCCAGCAGCTTAGACGGCGCAGGAGCGGAGAATGAGCAGTTCTTC
CASSLDGAGAENEQFF
>TRBJ1-2|13|TRBV2|NA|NA
TGTGCCAGCAGTGAAATCTCAACGGGGGGCTACACCTTC
CASSEISTGGYTF
>TRBJ1-2|14|TRBV18|NA|TRBD1
TGTGCCAGCTCACCCGGACAGGGGGCGATTGGCTACACCTTC
CASSPGQGAIGYTF
>TRBJ2-3|15|TRBV11-2|few|NA
TGTGCCAGCAGCACCGTACGGGGGCGCGCAGATACGCAGTATTTT
CASSTVRGRADTQYF
>TRBJ2-6|18|TRBV7-2|NA|NA
TGTGCCAGCAGCTTAGGAAAGGACACCCCTTACGGGGCCAACGTCCTGACTTTC
CASSLGKDTPYGANVLTF
>TRBJ2-7|14|TRBV6-1|NA|NA
TGTGCCAGCAAAGCAGGCTGGAGCTCCTACGAGCAGTACTTC
CASKAGWSSYEQYF
>TRBJ1-6|13|TRBV6-5|NA|NA
TGTGCCAGCCGGGAAGGGGTCGGTTCACCCCTCCACTTT
CASREGVGSPLHF
>TRBJ2-7|14|TRBV21-1|NA|NA
TGTGCCTTCACAACCAGCGCCCTCCGGTACGAGCAGTACTTC
CAFTTSALRYEQYF